Below, 22 T cell receptor beta chains from the same sample are listed, as sequenced in a study of cytomegalovirus exposure and HLA in healthy donors. This PCR relied on a set of 60 Vbeta primers and 13 Jbeta primers. Data came from immunoSEQ multiplex PCR; TCRdb stores just in-frame clones and leaves some out. The sample holds fewer than 95,000 clones, roughly 73% seen once. Material for sequencing was PBMCs. These receptors were obtained from a woman aged 40 to 55 in good health and CMV-seropositive.

The chain couples TRBV7-9 to TRBJ2-1; D is unclear. Germline CDR1 and CDR2: SEHNR and FQNEAQ (reference sequence). This CDR3 has 13 residues. V gave up 5 bases and J gave up 4 bases, with 9 bases separating them. The CDR3 nucleotides are TGTGCCAGCAGCATAACAGTTTACAATGAGCAGTTCTTC. Translated: CASSITVYNEQFF.

This sequence joins TRBV28 and TRBJ2-1, with D possibly matching TRBD2 (5 bases). This CDR3 region has 16 residues. V was shortened by 6 bases and J by 1 base, with 16 bases between the two germline ends. Germline V lookup: CDR1 MDHEN, CDR2 SYDVKM. As DNA, the CDR3 is TGTGCCAGCAGGACCATGGGGAGTTCGTCCTACAATGAGCAGTTCTTC. The encoded protein is CASRTMGSSSYNEQFF.

The chain combines TRBV19 with TRBJ2-6, with TRBD1 as a possible D gene (5 bases). CDR3 length: 17 amino acids. Trimming removed 3 bases from V and 3 bases from J, with 15 bases in between. Per the germline V gene, CDR1 is LNHDA and CDR2 is SQIVND (reference sequence). Here the CDR3 reads CASSMSRVAGGANVLTF. DNA for the CDR3: TGTGCCAGTAGTATGTCCAGGGTGGCTGGTGGGGCCAACGTCCTGACTTTC.

Only a few counts were recorded for this clone. The chain couples TRBV11-1 to TRBJ2-6; TRBD1 might be the D (5 bases). V was pared by 2 bases and J by 4 bases, with 9 bases between. Germline-derived CDR1 and CDR2 are SGHAT and FQDESV (reference sequence). The CDR3 runs 15 residues. CDR3 in amino acids: CASSLQGSGANVLTF. CDR3 coding DNA: TGTGCCAGCAGCTTACAGGGATCCGGGGCCAACGTCCTGACTTTC.

The chain joins TRBV28 to TRBJ1-5, with 7 bases matching TRBD1. The CDR3 has 14 residues. V was clipped by 10 bases and J by 4 bases; unmatched bases: 10. Germline CDR1 reads MDHEN; CDR2 reads SYDVKM. CDR3 loop: CATFPGQTNQPQHF. The CDR3 nucleotides are TGTGCCACCTTCCCGGGACAGACAAATCAGCCCCAGCATTTT.

This chain connects TRBV5-6 to TRBJ2-1, with 10 positions matching TRBD2. CDR1 is SGHDT and CDR2 is YYEEEE in the germline V gene. CDR3 length: 16 residues. V was clipped by 4 bases and J by 4 bases; unmatched bases: 8. CDR3 region: CASSGEAGGFYNEQFF. The CDR3 DNA is TGTGCCAGCAGCGGGGAAGCGGGAGGGTTTTACAATGAGCAGTTCTTC.

This clone has only a few counts. The gene calls are TRBV2 and TRBJ1-3; possibly TRBD1 for D (5 bases). This CDR3 contains 14 residues. Trimming took 5 bases from V and 1 from J, leaving 9 bases between them. CDR1 and CDR2 from the germline V gene are SNHLY and FYNNEI. The CDR3 DNA reads TGTGCCAGCAGTCCAGCAGGGTCTGGAAACACCATATATTTT. It is translated as CASSPAGSGNTIYF.

The chain is built from TRBV2 and TRBJ2-5; 7 nucleotides line up with TRBD2. Trimming cost V 7 bases and J 4 bases; bases outside gene matches: 12. The CDR3 consists of 15 residues. Germline lookup yields CDR1 SNHLY and CDR2 FYNNEI. The DNA of the CDR3 is TGTGCCAGCAACCTAGGTCGGGGAGGGGCAGAGACCCAGTACTTC. This translates into CASNLGRGGAETQYF. Combining the CDR3 with reference TRBV2 and TRBJ2-5 gives the whole variable domain EPEVTQTPSHQVTQMGQEVILRCVPISNHLYFYWYRQILGQKVEFLVSFYNNEISEKSEIFDDQFSVERPDGSNFTLKIRSTKLEDSAMYFCASNLGRGGAETQYFGPGTRLLVL.

The V gene is TRBV28, the J gene TRBJ1-1; D call uncertain. Germline loops: CDR1 MDHEN, CDR2 SYDVKM. V was clipped by 3 bases and J by 4 bases, with 9 bases between them. The CDR3 has 13 amino acids. The CDR3 nucleotides read TGTGCCAGCAGTTTTGTGGTCGGCACTGAAGCTTTCTTT. Its protein product is CASSFVVGTEAFF.

V is TRBV6-1 and J is TRBJ2-1; TRBD2 matches at 7 bases. V lost 2 bases to trimming and J lost 4 bases; unmatched junction nucleotides: 8. The CDR3 is made up of 16 amino acids. Germline-derived CDR1 and CDR2 are MNHNS and SASEGT. The CDR3 is CASSESFQAGYNEQFF. The CDR3 bases are TGTGCCAGCAGTGAATCTTTCCAAGCGGGGTACAATGAGCAGTTCTTC.

V is TRBV27 and J is TRBJ2-1, with a possible D match to TRBD1 (8 bases). Per the germline V gene, CDR1 is MNHEY and CDR2 is SMNVEV (reference sequence). This CDR3 is 21 amino acids long. With 5 bases removed from V and 0 bases from J, the gap between germline ends came to 29 bases. The CDR3 DNA is TGTGCCAGCAGTAGCAGGGGGCCCCGGAGGCGGGAGTTACACTCCTACAATGAGCAGTTCTTC. It encodes CASSSRGPRRRELHSYNEQFF.

The rearrangement joins TRBV6-5 to TRBJ2-7; 7 positions agree with TRBD2. Germline V CDR1 and CDR2: MNHEY, SVGAGI. J was trimmed by 2 bases and V by 5 bases; bases with no gene match: 9. The CDR3 extends over 15 amino acids. The CDR3 DNA is TGTGCCAGCAGTCCCCGAAGCGGGACTCCCTACGAGCAGTACTTC. This encodes CASSPRSGTPYEQYF.

The CDR3 bases are TGTGCCAGTAGTATCCAGCGTAGCTCCTACAATGAGCAGTTCTTC. It specifies CASSIQRSSYNEQFF. The chain couples TRBV19 to TRBJ2-1; the D is unclear. V shed 3 bases and J shed 0 bases, with 9 bases lying between them. Germline assignment: CDR1 LNHDA and CDR2 SQIVND (reference sequence). The CDR3 consists of 15 residues.

This chain links TRBV7-9 with TRBJ2-1, with D possibly matching TRBD1 (5 bases). Germline values: CDR1 SEHNR, CDR2 FQNEAQ (reference sequence). CDR3 length equals 14 residues. V was shortened by 6 bases and J by 1 base, with 10 bases between the two germline ends. In DNA, the CDR3 is TGTGCCAGCAGGTCAGGGTTGTCCTACAATGAGCAGTTCTTC. Its protein product is CASRSGLSYNEQFF.

The chain combines TRBV5-6 with TRBJ2-1; 8 bases agree with TRBD2. The CDR3 spans 13 residues. The trim removed 9 bases at V and 6 bases at J, leaving 8 bases unmatched. Per the germline V gene, CDR1 is SGHDT and CDR2 is YYEEEE. CDR3 in amino acids: CATHPLAGNEQFF. CDR3 sequence (DNA): TGTGCCACCCATCCGCTAGCGGGCAATGAGCAGTTCTTC.

The rearrangement joins TRBV7-9 to TRBJ2-5, with a weak D call TRBD2 (5 bases). The V gene's germline CDR1 is SEHNR and CDR2 FQNEAQ (reference sequence). This CDR3 contains 11 residues. V dropped 5 bases and J dropped 7 bases, with 8 bases sitting between them. The CDR3 here is CASSPEGTQYF. For the CDR3, the DNA is TGTGCCAGCAGCCCCGAGGGGACCCAGTACTTC.

The sample holds one count of this clone. This chain uses TRBV4-3 with TRBJ2-1, with D possibly TRBD2 on 5 matching bases. The length of the CDR3 is 14 residues. Trimming stripped 0 bases from V and 5 bases from J, with 8 bases between. Germline assignment: CDR1 LGHNA and CDR2 YSLEER. In DNA form, the CDR3 reads TGCGCCAGCAGCCAAGATGCTAGCCACAATGAGCAGTTCTTC. This encodes CASSQDASHNEQFF.

The rearrangement links TRBV10-3 to TRBJ1-3; TRBD1 agrees at 9 bases. The germline gives CDR1 ENHRY, CDR2 SYGVKD. V trimming: 3 bases; J trimming: 5 bases; junction bases outside the gene matches: 8. The CDR3 is 16 amino acids. The CDR3 here is CAISDTMDRGRNTIYF. The CDR3 nucleotides read TGTGCCATCAGTGACACTATGGACAGGGGCAGAAACACCATATATTTT.

The chain joins TRBV9 to TRBJ2-2, with 8 bases matching TRBD2. J was trimmed by 0 bases and V by 3 bases; bases with no gene match: 7. The CDR3 length is 17 residues. Germline CDR1 is SGDLS and CDR2 is YYNGEE. Here the CDR3 DNA reads TGTGCCAGCAGCGCGCGTAGCGGGGCCGCGAACACCGGGGAGCTGTTTTTT. Translation gives CASSARSGAANTGELFF.

The rearrangement joins TRBV9 to TRBJ2-1; TRBD2 matches at 10 bases. The CDR3 length is 14 residues. CDR1 SGDLS and CDR2 YYNGEE come from the germline V gene. The junction had 5 bases not matched to a gene; V was cut back by 4 bases and J by 7 bases. CDR3 residues: CASSFSGGLNEQFF. For the CDR3, the DNA is TGTGCCAGCAGCTTTAGCGGGGGGTTGAATGAGCAGTTCTTC.

The chain has TRBV2 and TRBJ2-7, with D perhaps TRBD2 (5 bases). The V end lost 5 bases, the J end lost 3 bases, and 14 bases lay between the germline ends. Germline assignment: CDR1 SNHLY and CDR2 FYNNEI. The CDR3 covers 14 residues. DNA of the CDR3: TGTGCCAGCAGTCTCATAACGGGGAACTACGAGCAGTACTTC. Encoded protein: CASSLITGNYEQYF.

J is TRBJ1-1 and V is TRBV6-5; no reliable D call. The CDR3 sequence is 13 residues long. V gave up 6 bases and J gave up 6 bases, with 14 bases separating them. Germline V gives CDR1 MNHEY, CDR2 SVGAGI. Here the CDR3 reads CASSLSGSAEAFF. The CDR3 DNA reads as TGTGCCAGCAGCCTTAGCGGTTCGGCTGAAGCTTTCTTT.